This T cell receptor (beta chain) was sequenced in a study of shared clonotypes between healthy human individuals. TCRdb keeps only in-frame clones here, not all; method: immunoSEQ multiplex PCR. The sample lists some 1,100,000 clones, around 82% occurring once. The CDR3 is made up of 16 amino acids. Per germline, CDR1 SGHTA and CDR2 FQGTGA. Trimming cost V 5 bases and J 0 bases, with 14 bases left between them. Findings and caveats of the study: The authors expected sequencing depth to affect clonotype sharing among donors. Naive subsets, compared against memory subsets, generally had larger estimated richness values.

Details on this clone: What it binds is unknown.

The sequencing input was memory CD4+ T cells from PBMCs. Stated subset: CD45RA-negative fraction. The TCR sequence derives from a man aged 18 to 29 in good health. Some clones in this sample may be carry-over from other donors' samples. This chain connects TRBV7-3 to TRBJ2-1, with D perhaps TRBD2 (6 bases). DNA for the CDR3: TGTGCCAGCAGCCCCCAACGGGGGAGCTCCTACAATGAGCAGTTCTTC. It codes for CASSPQRGSSYNEQFF.